These 15 T cell receptor beta chains share one sample of origin, sequenced in a study of cytomegalovirus exposure and HLA in healthy donors. TCRdb keeps only in-frame clones here, not all; method: immunoSEQ multiplex PCR. This sample has some 260,000 clones; 90% occur once, and the top ten carry around 3.1%. The material sequenced was PBMCs. These receptor sequences come from a woman in her thirties in good health and CMV-seronegative.

This CDR3 is CASSLGAGPTEAFF. DNA for the CDR3: TGCGCCAGCAGCTTGGGGGCAGGTCCCACTGAAGCTTTCTTT. The rearrangement joins TRBV5-1 to TRBJ1-1; D call uncertain. Looked up from germline, CDR1 is SGHRS and CDR2 is YFSETQ. This CDR3 is 14 amino acids long. With 0 bases removed from V and 4 bases from J, the gap between germline ends came to 10 bases. The variable domain in full, completed from reference TRBV5-1 and TRBJ1-1, reads KAGVTQTPRYLIKTRGQQVTLSCSPISGHRSVSWYQQTPGQGLQFLFEYFSETQRNKGNFPGRFSGRQFSNSRSEMNVSTLELGDSALYLCASSLGAGPTEAFFGQGTRLTVV.

The J gene is TRBJ1-1, the V gene TRBV29-1, with D perhaps TRBD1 (5 bases). The CDR3 has 15 amino acids. In germline, CDR1 is SQVTM, CDR2 ANQGSEA. Trimming pared 6 bases from V and 4 bases from J, leaving 21 bases between. The CDR3 region is CSVPILKTGGTEAFF. The CDR3 nucleotides are TGCAGCGTCCCCATATTGAAGACGGGGGGCACTGAAGCTTTCTTT.

The chain uses TRBV5-1 and TRBJ2-1, with D possibly being TRBD2 (6 bases). The length of the CDR3 is 15 residues. The V end was cut by 3 bases, the J end by 0 bases, with 10 bases between. Per the germline V gene, CDR1 is SGHRS and CDR2 is YFSETQ. The CDR3 protein is CASSSTGGSYNEQFF. CDR3 DNA sequence: TGCGCCAGCAGCTCTACCGGGGGCTCCTACAATGAGCAGTTCTTC.

The chain has TRBV27 and TRBJ2-7; possible D gene TRBD2, 6 bases. V lost 0 bases and J lost 3, with 21 bases in between. Per germline, CDR1 MNHEY and CDR2 SMNVEV (reference sequence). This CDR3 contains 18 residues. The CDR3: CASSLSPPTLAAVYEQYF. The DNA for the CDR3 is TGTGCCAGCAGTTTATCTCCCCCCACCTTAGCGGCAGTCTACGAGCAGTACTTC.

The rearrangement joins TRBV5-1 to TRBJ2-2; 7 bases match TRBD2. The CDR3 is 16 amino acids. The germline gives CDR1 SGHRS, CDR2 YFSETQ. Trimming at V came to 1 base and at J to 0 bases, leaving 3 bases not matched to a gene. The CDR3 is CASSLSGRTNTGELFF. CDR3 nucleotides: TGCGCCAGCAGCTTGTCCGGGAGGACGAACACCGGGGAGCTGTTTTTT.

The chain combines TRBV7-6 with TRBJ2-1, with D hard to call. From germline, CDR1 is SGHVS and CDR2 FNYEAQ. Trimming removed 4 bases from V and 9 bases from J, with 10 bases in between. The CDR3 contains 12 residues. This chain's CDR3 is CASSSSDTEQFF. The CDR3 DNA follows: TGTGCCAGCAGCTCAAGCGATACTGAGCAGTTCTTC.

The gene calls are TRBV7-3 and TRBJ1-2; D gene ambiguous. V gave up 2 bases and J gave up 8 bases, with 12 bases separating them. Germline CDR1 is SGHTA and CDR2 is FQGTGA. The CDR3 is 13 amino acids. CDR3 region: CASSLDPREGYTF. CDR3 nucleotide sequence: TGTGCCAGCAGCTTAGATCCACGGGAGGGCTACACCTTC.

This CDR3 is CASSTGPYEQYF. The CDR3 region has the DNA TGTGCCAGCTCGACAGGGCCCTACGAGCAGTACTTC. The V call is TRBV18, the J call TRBJ2-7; 7 bases are shared with TRBD1. The CDR3 runs to 12 residues. After removal of 6 bases from V and 2 bases from J, the junction contained 1 base not matched to a gene. CDR1 is KGHSH, CDR2 LQKENI, per germline.

The chain employs TRBV6-5 and TRBJ1-1, with 7 bases that match TRBD1. CDR3 length equals 14 residues. Germline lookup yields CDR1 MNHEY and CDR2 SVGAGI. V was clipped by 6 bases and J by 2 bases; unmatched bases: 6. The CDR3 region has the DNA TGTGCCAGCAGGGGCAGACAGGGAAACACTGAAGCTTTCTTT. Translating it yields CASRGRQGNTEAFF.

The chain combines TRBV10-3 with TRBJ1-5; 7 bases fit TRBD1. Germline CDR1 and CDR2: ENHRY and SYGVKD. With 3 bases clipped from V and 7 bases from J, the junction kept 6 bases outside the gene matches. The CDR3 runs 14 residues. The CDR3 sequence: CAISESGQRQPQHF. CDR3 nucleotide sequence: TGTGCCATCAGTGAATCGGGACAGAGACAGCCCCAGCATTTT.

The V and J genes are TRBV7-9 and TRBJ1-3; TRBD1 is a possible D gene (5 bases). Germline V gene lookup returns CDR1 SEHNR and CDR2 FQNEAQ (reference sequence). V gave up 5 bases and J gave up 4 bases, with 12 bases separating them. This CDR3 is built from 14 residues. CDR3 nucleotides: TGTGCCAGCAGCCCCCTTGGGGCGGGAAACACCATATATTTT. The encoded protein is CASSPLGAGNTIYF. Complete variable domain (other parts from reference TRBV7-9 and TRBJ1-3): DTGVSQNPRHKITKRGQNVTFRCDPISEHNRLYWYRQTLGQGPEFLTYFQNEAQLEKSRLLSDRFSAERPKGSFSTLEIQRTEQGDSAMYLCASSPLGAGNTIYFGEGSWLTVV.

J is TRBJ2-3 and V is TRBV19, with no clear D. The V end was cut by 3 bases, the J end by 2 bases, with 3 bases between. CDR3 length: 12 residues. Germline V gene data show CDR1 as LNHDA and CDR2 as SQIVND (reference sequence). CDR3 amino acids: CASSIATDTQYF. CDR3 coding DNA: TGTGCCAGTAGTATTGCCACAGATACGCAGTATTTT.

The DNA of the CDR3 is TGCGCCAGCAGCCAGGCAAGATCGGGAGTCCCTCACGAGCAGTACTTC. This translates into CASSQARSGVPHEQYF. This sequence joins TRBV4-3 and TRBJ2-7; weak D call: TRBD2 (6 bases). The V gene's germline CDR1 is LGHNA and CDR2 YSLEER. The CDR3 consists of 16 residues. V was trimmed by 3 bases and J by 5 bases, leaving 20 bases between them.

The chain is built from TRBV19 and TRBJ1-2, with a weak D call TRBD1 (5 bases). Germline loops: CDR1 LNHDA, CDR2 SQIVND (reference sequence). V was trimmed by 6 bases and J by 5 bases, leaving 13 bases between them. The CDR3 runs to 13 residues. In DNA form, the CDR3 reads TGTGCCAGTAGCATGGGGACCGTTTATGGCTACACCTTC. This sequence encodes CASSMGTVYGYTF.

The chain recombines TRBV11-2 with TRBJ2-3; no reliable D call. The CDR3 totals 13 residues. Trimming removed 1 base from V and 0 bases from J, with 2 bases in between. CDR1 SGHAT and CDR2 FQNNGV come from the germline V gene. The CDR3 loop reads CASSLVSTDTQYF. As DNA, the CDR3 is TGTGCCAGCAGCTTAGTGAGCACAGATACGCAGTATTTT.